These 4 T cell receptor beta chains were sequenced from one sample in a study of beta chain features in type 1 diabetes. Study results and caveats: Significant though moderate, a shortening of TCRB CDR3s appeared in all four CD4+ subsets of Type 1 diabetes patients.

Expressed TCRB transcripts got sequenced, as all isolated RNA was reverse transcribed. The data were produced by immunoSEQ multiplex PCR, yet TCRdb's version contains in-frame clones alone and is incomplete. This sample yields about 660,000 clones, of which roughly an eighth are seen a single time; 0.035% to 0.04% belongs to the top ten. No antigens are known for them. The sample was naive CD4+ T cells from blood. The receptors here all came from a man aged 18 to 30 with type 1 diabetes.

There are a few counts of this clone. The chain carries TRBV6-5 and TRBJ2-5; D perhaps matches TRBD2 (6 bases). CDR3 length: 15 residues. Trimming pared 2 bases from V and 5 bases from J, leaving 15 bases between. Germline loops: CDR1 MNHEY, CDR2 SVGAGI. In DNA form, the CDR3 reads TGTGCCAGCAGTTACCGTGGGGGGACCGGGGAGACCCAGTACTTC. It yields the protein CASSYRGGTGETQYF.

This clone was counted once. V usage is TRBV19 and J usage is TRBJ2-5; D remains ambiguous. Germline V CDR1 and CDR2: LNHDA, SQIVND (reference sequence). CDR3 length: 14 residues. The V gene lost 3 bases and the J gene lost 0 bases, with 8 bases spanning the gap. DNA of the CDR3: TGTGCCAGTAGTATGGGTCCGTACCAAGAGACCCAGTACTTC. Amino acid sequence: CASSMGPYQETQYF.

This clone has more than one count but fewer than ten. The V gene is TRBV21-1, the J gene TRBJ2-1. TRBV21-1 is termed a pseudogene. The CDR3 runs to 18 residues. The CDR3 sequence: CASTPFKPGTEESNEQFF. CDR3 sequence (DNA): TGTGCCAGCACCCCATTTAAACCGGGCACCGAAGAGTCAAATGAGCAGTTCTTC.

This chain connects TRBV7-9 to TRBJ2-7; no reliable D call. CDR1 and CDR2 from the germline V gene are SEHNR and FQNEAQ (reference sequence). There are 10 residues in the CDR3. V lost 5 bases to trimming and J lost 7 bases, with 6 bases between them. Here the CDR3 reads CASSPAEQYF. CDR3 nucleotides: TGTGCCAGCAGCCCCGCAGAGCAGTACTTC. The whole variable domain, filled in from reference TRBV7-9 and TRBJ2-7, reads DTGVSQNPRHKITKRGQNVTFRCDPISEHNRLYWYRQTLGQGPEFLTYFQNEAQLEKSRLLSDRFSAERPKGSFSTLEIQRTEQGDSAMYLCASSPAEQYFGPGTRLTVT.